Below, 9 T cell receptor beta chains from the same sample are listed, as sequenced in a study of a mutant IDH1 vaccine in newly diagnosed glioma. These receptors lack a known antigen. The repertoire was sequenced with immunoSEQ multiplex PCR; TCRdb's copy has only in-frame clones and lacks some. The sample holds just over 80,000 clones, approximately 85% seen once. Stated time point: week 23, last vaccination. Vaccination used 300 ug of mutant IDH1 20-mer peptide per dose, with topical imiquimod. The sample in question was PBMCs, obtained from a glioma patient whose treatment included an IDH1 peptide vaccine. The receptor source for this set is a man aged 25-40 years with glioma. Some clones in this sample may be carry-over from other donors' samples.

The chain links TRBV14 to TRBJ2-5, with TRBD2 identical over 12 bases. Germline CDR1 is SGHDN and CDR2 is FVKESK. Trimming cost V 4 bases and J 1 base; bases outside gene matches: 7. CDR3 length: 17 residues. In DNA form, the CDR3 reads TGTGCCAGCAGCCGAGAACTAGCGGGGGGTTCCCAAGAGACCCAGTACTTC. Its protein product is CASSRELAGGSQETQYF.

Of note for this clone: A read error may produce the germline difference seen at one junction end. The genes are TRBV6-6 and TRBJ2-7; no definite D call. This CDR3 region has 12 residues. Germline loops: CDR1 MNHNY, CDR2 SVGAGI (reference sequence). The CDR3 sequence: CASSYSVYERYF. The CDR3 DNA reads as TGTGCCAGCAGTTACTCGGTCTACGAGCGGTACTTC.

The chain uses TRBV5-8 and TRBJ2-1; possible D gene TRBD2, 6 bases. V was clipped by 1 base and J by 1 base, with 9 bases between them. Germline CDR1 is SGHTS and CDR2 is YDEGEE. The CDR3 runs to 15 residues. In DNA form, the CDR3 reads TGTGCCAGCAGCTTGCCGGGACTGTCCTACAATGAGCAGTTCTTC. Protein product: CASSLPGLSYNEQFF.

The chain links TRBV15 to TRBJ2-1, with 11 bases matching TRBD2. The V gene's germline CDR1 is LNHNV and CDR2 YYDKDF (reference sequence). There are 16 residues in the CDR3. V was pared by 4 bases and J by 4 bases, with 6 bases of the junction left unmatched. The CDR3 loop is CATSTTGTSGYNEQFF. CDR3 coding DNA: TGTGCCACCAGCACAACCGGGACTAGCGGATACAATGAGCAGTTCTTC.

V gene TRBV27 combines with J gene TRBJ2-1; D ambiguous. The CDR3 totals 12 residues. Germline V gene data show CDR1 as MNHEY and CDR2 as SMNVEV (reference sequence). V dropped 6 bases and J dropped 3 bases, with 6 bases sitting between them. CDR3 residues: CASRDGYNEQFF. CDR3 nucleotides: TGTGCCAGCAGGGACGGCTACAATGAGCAGTTCTTC.

This sequence joins TRBV6-6 and TRBJ2-1, with 11 bases aligning to TRBD2. Germline lookup yields CDR1 MNHNY and CDR2 SVGAGI (reference sequence). V trimming: 4 bases; J trimming: 3 bases; junction bases outside the gene matches: 5. CDR3 length equals 16 residues. CDR3: CASSSSTSGGYNEQFF. CDR3 nucleotides: TGTGCCAGCAGTTCCTCCACTAGCGGGGGCTACAATGAGCAGTTCTTC.

This chain joins TRBV30 and TRBJ2-1, with 9 bases lining up with TRBD2. Looked up from germline, CDR1 is GTSNPN and CDR2 is SVGIG (reference sequence). V shed 0 bases, J shed 4 bases, and the junction held 7 bases outside the gene matches. This CDR3 contains 16 residues. The CDR3 sequence: CAWSVPETSGYNEQFF. The CDR3 DNA reads as TGTGCCTGGAGTGTACCGGAGACTAGCGGATACAATGAGCAGTTCTTC.

V gene TRBV9 combines with J gene TRBJ2-5, with a weak D call TRBD2 (6 bases). From germline, CDR1 is SGDLS and CDR2 YYNGEE. The CDR3 sequence is 15 residues long. V gave up 5 bases and J gave up 4 bases, with 18 bases separating them. CDR3 DNA: TGTGCCAGCAGTAATTTTGGGGGACTGGGAGAGACCCAGTACTTC. This codes for CASSNFGGLGETQYF.

The chain joins TRBV5-1 to TRBJ1-1, with 7 bases aligning to TRBD1. The CDR3 has 17 amino acids. V shed 0 bases and J 5 bases; nucleotides not matched to a gene: 13. Germline V CDR1 and CDR2: SGHRS, YFSETQ. The CDR3: CASSLVGTPGGRTEAFF. The CDR3 DNA reads TGCGCCAGCAGCTTGGTGGGGACTCCAGGGGGAAGAACTGAAGCTTTCTTT. The full variable domain, with the rest looked up from reference TRBV5-1 and TRBJ1-1, is KAGVTQTPRYLIKTRGQQVTLSCSPISGHRSVSWYQQTPGQGLQFLFEYFSETQRNKGNFPGRFSGRQFSNSRSEMNVSTLELGDSALYLCASSLVGTPGGRTEAFFGQGTRLTVV.